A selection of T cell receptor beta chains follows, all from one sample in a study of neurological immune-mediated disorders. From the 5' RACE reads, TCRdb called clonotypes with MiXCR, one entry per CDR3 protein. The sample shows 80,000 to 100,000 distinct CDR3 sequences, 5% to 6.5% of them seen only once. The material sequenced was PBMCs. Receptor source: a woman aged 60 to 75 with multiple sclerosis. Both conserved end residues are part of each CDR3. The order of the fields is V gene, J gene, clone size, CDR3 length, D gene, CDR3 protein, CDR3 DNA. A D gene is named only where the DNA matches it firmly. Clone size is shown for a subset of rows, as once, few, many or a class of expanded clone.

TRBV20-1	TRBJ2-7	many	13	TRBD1	CSATGQGAREQYF	TGCAGTGCCACGGGGCAGGGGGCTCGCGAGCAGTACTTC
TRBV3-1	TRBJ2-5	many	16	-	CASSPFISGRQETQYF	TGTGCCAGCAGCCCTTTTATTTCAGGACGCCAAGAGACCCAGTACTTC
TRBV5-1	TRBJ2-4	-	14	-	CASSSGAVKNIQYF	TGCGCCAGCAGCTCGGGGGCCGTCAAAAACATTCAGTACTTC
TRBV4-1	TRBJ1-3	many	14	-	CASSQDAALNTIYF	TGCGCCAGCAGCCAAGATGCCGCTTTAAACACCATATATTTT
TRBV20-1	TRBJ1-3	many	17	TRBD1	CSASSYRTGLQGNTIYF	TGCAGTGCTAGTTCGTATAGGACAGGACTACAGGGAAACACCATATATTTT
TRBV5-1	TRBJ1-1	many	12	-	CASSFSGTEAFF	TGCGCCAGCAGCTTCAGTGGGACTGAAGCTTTCTTT
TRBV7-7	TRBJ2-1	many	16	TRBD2	CASSCSGGSSYNEQFF	TGTGCTAGCAGCTGTAGCGGGGGGTCCTCCTACAATGAGCAGTTCTTC
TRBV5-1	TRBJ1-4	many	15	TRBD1	CASSLGGQTNEKLFF	TGCGCCAGCAGCTTGGGGGGACAGACTAATGAAAAACTGTTTTTT
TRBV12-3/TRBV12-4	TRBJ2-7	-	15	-	CASSWVRGASYEQYF	TGTGCCAGCAGTTGGGTCCGGGGAGCTTCCTACGAGCAGTACTTC
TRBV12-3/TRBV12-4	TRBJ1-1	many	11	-	CASRMGTEAFF	TGTGCCAGCCGGATGGGCACTGAAGCTTTCTTT
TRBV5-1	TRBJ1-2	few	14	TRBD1	CASSRPGQLHGYTF	TGCGCCAGCAGCCGACCGGGACAGTTGCATGGCTACACCTTC
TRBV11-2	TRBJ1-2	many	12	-	CASSGQSYGYTF	TGTGCCAGCAGCGGACAGTCCTATGGCTACACCTTC
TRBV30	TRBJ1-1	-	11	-	CAWSVLGEAFF	TGTGCCTGGAGTGTACTTGGTGAAGCTTTCTTT
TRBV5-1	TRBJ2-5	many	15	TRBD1	CASSLVGTEQETQYF	TGCGCCAGCAGCTTGGTTGGGACAGAGCAAGAGACCCAGTACTTC
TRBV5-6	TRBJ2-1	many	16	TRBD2	CASSPRLAGSYNEQFF	TGTGCCAGCAGCCCGAGACTAGCGGGCTCCTACAATGAGCAGTTCTTC
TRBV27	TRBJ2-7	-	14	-	CASSLYAGQGEQYF	TGTGCCAGCAGTTTATACGCGGGGCAGGGCGAGCAGTACTTC
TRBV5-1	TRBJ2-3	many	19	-	CASSLGLITGTASTDTQYF	TGCGCCAGCAGCTTGGGTCTCATTACCGGGACCGCGTCCACAGATACGCAGTATTTT
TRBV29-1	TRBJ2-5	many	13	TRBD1	CSARTGAGETQYF	TGCAGCGCCCGGACAGGGGCAGGGGAGACCCAGTACTTC
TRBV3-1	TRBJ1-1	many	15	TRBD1	CASSPRDRGHTEAFF	TGTGCCAGCAGCCCCCGGGACAGGGGGCACACTGAAGCTTTCTTT
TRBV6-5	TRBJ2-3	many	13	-	CASSYSTRDTQYF	TGTGCCAGCAGTTACTCGACGAGGGATACGCAGTATTTT
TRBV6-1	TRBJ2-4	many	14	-	CASSETRSKNIQYF	TGTGCCAGCAGTGAAACGAGATCCAAAAACATTCAGTACTTC
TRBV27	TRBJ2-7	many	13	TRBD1	CASLGGTSHEQYF	TGTGCCAGTCTAGGGGGCACATCTCACGAGCAGTACTTC
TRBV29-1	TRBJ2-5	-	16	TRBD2	CSVTSGASIPQETQYF	TGCAGCGTGACTAGCGGGGCAAGTATACCTCAAGAGACCCAGTACTTC
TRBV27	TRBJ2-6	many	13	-	CASGPLGANVLTF	TGTGCCAGCGGCCCGCTTGGGGCCAACGTCCTGACTTTC
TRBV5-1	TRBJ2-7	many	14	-	CASSLVRGPEWQYF	TGCGCCAGCAGCTTGGTCCGGGGTCCGGAGTGGCAGTACTTC
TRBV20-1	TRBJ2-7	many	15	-	CSARQPGANSYEQYF	TGCAGTGCCAGGCAGCCAGGGGCCAACTCCTACGAGCAGTACTTC
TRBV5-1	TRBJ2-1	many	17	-	CASSLNSGGYSYNEQFF	TGCGCCAGCAGCTTGAATAGCGGAGGGTACTCCTACAATGAGCAGTTCTTC
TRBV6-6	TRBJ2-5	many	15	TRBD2	CASSYPGGSQETQYF	TGTGCCAGCAGTTACCCGGGGGGGTCCCAAGAGACCCAGTACTTC
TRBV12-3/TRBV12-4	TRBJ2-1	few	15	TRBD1	CASSRGRGMYNEQFF	TGTGCCAGCAGCAGGGGGCGAGGGATGTACAATGAGCAGTTCTTC
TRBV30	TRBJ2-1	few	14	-	CAWNNGDSYNEQFF	TGTGCCTGGAATAACGGGGATTCCTACAATGAGCAGTTCTTC
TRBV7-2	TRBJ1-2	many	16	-	CASSLVPGLGANGYTF	TGTGCCAGCAGCTTAGTACCTGGTCTGGGGGCGAATGGCTACACCTTC
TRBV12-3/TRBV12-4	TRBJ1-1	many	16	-	CASSLDRDGSYTEAFF	TGTGCCAGCAGTTTAGATAGGGATGGTTCGTACACTGAAGCTTTCTTT
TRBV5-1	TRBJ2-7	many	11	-	CASRSSYEQYF	TGCGCCAGCAGATCTTCCTACGAGCAGTACTTC
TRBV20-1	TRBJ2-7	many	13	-	CSATGTGDYEQYF	TGCAGTGCTACCGGGACTGGGGACTACGAGCAGTACTTC
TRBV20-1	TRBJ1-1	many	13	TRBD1	CRGTGTGSSEAFF	TGCAGGGGAACCGGGACAGGTTCTTCTGAAGCTTTCTTT
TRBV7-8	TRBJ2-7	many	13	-	CASSLDRVGEQYF	TGTGCCAGCAGCTTAGACAGGGTTGGGGAGCAGTACTTC
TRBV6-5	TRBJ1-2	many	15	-	CASSPVEERVYGYTF	TGTGCCAGCAGTCCCGTAGAGGAAAGAGTCTATGGCTACACCTTC
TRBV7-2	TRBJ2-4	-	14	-	CASIQGREGNIQYF	TGTGCCAGCATCCAGGGGAGGGAAGGGAACATTCAGTACTTC
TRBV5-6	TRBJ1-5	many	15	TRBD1	CASSLGGQGDQPQHF	TGTGCCAGCAGCTTGGGGGGACAGGGTGATCAGCCCCAGCATTTT
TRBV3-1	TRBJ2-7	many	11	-	CASRDIYEQYF	TGTGCCAGCAGAGACATCTACGAGCAGTACTTC
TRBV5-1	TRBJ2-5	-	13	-	CASSPEGRQTKYF	TGCGCCAGCAGCCCTGAGGGCAGACAGACCAAGTACTTC
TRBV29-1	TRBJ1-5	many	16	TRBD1	CSVEVGSGGGNQPQHF	TGCAGCGTTGAAGTCGGGTCAGGGGGTGGCAATCAGCCCCAGCATTTT
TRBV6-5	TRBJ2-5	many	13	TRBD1	CASSAGGVETQYF	TGTGCCAGCAGTGCAGGGGGCGTAGAGACCCAGTACTTC